This T cell receptor beta chain was retrieved from a study of spatial heterogeneity in lung cancer. Regarding time point: sample taken at primary tumor resection. Whole RNA was taken from tumor, nontumor lung or frozen PBMC; it was then sequenced unsorted. TCRdb redid the calling of the 5' RACE reads with MiXCR, one entry per CDR3 protein. The sample includes 90,000 or so distinct CDR3 sequences, about 9.4% seen only once; the top ten take roughly 7.2%. There are many counts of this clonotype. The sequence derives from a male donor with early-stage non-small cell lung cancer. This sample comprised PBMCs, obtained at surgery.

CDR3: CASSYGRTGGAGEAFF. The CDR3 DNA sequence: TGTGCCAGCAGTTACGGCCGGACAGGGGGCGCGGGTGAAGCTTTCTTT. The gene calls are TRBV6-6 and TRBJ1-1; 11 positions agree with TRBD1. In germline, CDR1 is MNHNY, CDR2 SVGAGI (reference sequence). This CDR3 comprises 16 residues. The junction had 9 bases not matched to a gene; V was cut back by 2 bases and J by 7 bases.